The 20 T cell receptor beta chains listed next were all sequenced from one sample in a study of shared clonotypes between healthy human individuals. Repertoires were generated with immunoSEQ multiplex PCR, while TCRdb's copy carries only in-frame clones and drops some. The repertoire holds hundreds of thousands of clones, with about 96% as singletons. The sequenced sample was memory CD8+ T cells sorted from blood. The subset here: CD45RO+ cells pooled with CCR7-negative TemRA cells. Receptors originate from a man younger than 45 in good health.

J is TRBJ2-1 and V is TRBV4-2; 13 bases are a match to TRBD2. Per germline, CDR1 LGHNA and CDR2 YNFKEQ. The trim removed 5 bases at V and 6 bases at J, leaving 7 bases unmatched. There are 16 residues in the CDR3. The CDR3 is CASSLRTSGSTNEQFF. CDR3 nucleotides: TGTGCCAGCAGCTTAAGGACTAGCGGGAGTACCAATGAGCAGTTCTTC.

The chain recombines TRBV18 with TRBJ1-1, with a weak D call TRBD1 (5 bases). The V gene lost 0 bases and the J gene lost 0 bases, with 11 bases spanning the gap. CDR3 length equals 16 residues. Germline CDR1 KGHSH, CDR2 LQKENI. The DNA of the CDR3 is TGTGCCAGCTCACCACCGAGGGGCCCACTGAACACTGAAGCTTTCTTT. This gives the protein CASSPPRGPLNTEAFF.

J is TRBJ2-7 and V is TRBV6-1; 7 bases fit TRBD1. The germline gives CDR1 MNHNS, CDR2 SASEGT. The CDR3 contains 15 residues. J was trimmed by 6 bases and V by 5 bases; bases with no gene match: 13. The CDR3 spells CASSPSGGPRSEQYF. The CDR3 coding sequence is TGTGCCAGCAGTCCCTCAGGGGGACCCCGTAGCGAGCAGTACTTC.

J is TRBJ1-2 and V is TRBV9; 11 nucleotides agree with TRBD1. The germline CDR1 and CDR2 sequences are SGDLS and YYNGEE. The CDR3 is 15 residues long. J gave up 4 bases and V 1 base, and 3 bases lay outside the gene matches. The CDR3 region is CASSVSGTGGYGYTF. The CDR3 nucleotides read TGTGCCAGCAGCGTATCCGGGACAGGGGGCTATGGCTACACCTTC.

The CDR3 DNA reads as TGTGCCAGCAGTGAGAACAGGCCCAATCAGCCCCAGCATTTT. It encodes CASSENRPNQPQHF. The J gene is TRBJ1-5, the V gene TRBV2; possibly TRBD1 for D (5 bases). Trimming removed 3 bases at V and 3 bases at J, with 9 bases between. Germline V gene sequence: CDR1 SNHLY, CDR2 FYNNEI. The CDR3 covers 14 residues.

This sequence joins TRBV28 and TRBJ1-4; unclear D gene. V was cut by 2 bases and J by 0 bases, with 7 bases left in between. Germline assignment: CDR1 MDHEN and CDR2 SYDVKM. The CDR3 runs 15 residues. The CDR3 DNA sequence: TGTGCCAGCAGTTTACCCGGGGCAACTAATGAAAAACTGTTTTTT. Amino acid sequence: CASSLPGATNEKLFF.

DNA of the CDR3: TGTGCCAGCGGAGACCTGAGCACCAGGGAGCTGTTTTTT. Protein sequence: CASGDLSTRELFF. The chain has TRBV21-1 and TRBJ2-2; the table's D gene call, TRBD2, was not cross checked with the DNA. TRBV21-1 counts as a pseudogene. This CDR3 region has 13 residues.

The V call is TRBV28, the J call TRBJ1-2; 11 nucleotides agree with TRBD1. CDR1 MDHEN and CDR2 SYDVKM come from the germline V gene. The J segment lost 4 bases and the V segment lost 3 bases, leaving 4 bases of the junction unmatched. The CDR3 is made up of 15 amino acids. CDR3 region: CASSFRDRGFYGYTF. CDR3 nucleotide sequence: TGTGCCAGCAGTTTTCGGGACAGGGGGTTCTATGGCTACACCTTC.

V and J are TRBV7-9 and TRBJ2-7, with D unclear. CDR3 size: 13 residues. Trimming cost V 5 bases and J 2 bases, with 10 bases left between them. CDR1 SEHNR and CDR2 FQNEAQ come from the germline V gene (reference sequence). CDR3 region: CASSADAPYEQYF. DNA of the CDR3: TGTGCCAGCAGCGCGGACGCGCCCTACGAGCAGTACTTC.

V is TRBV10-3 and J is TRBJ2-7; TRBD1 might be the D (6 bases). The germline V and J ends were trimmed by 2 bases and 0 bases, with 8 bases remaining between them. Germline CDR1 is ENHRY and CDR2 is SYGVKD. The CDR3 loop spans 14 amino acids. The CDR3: CAISEVGGSYEQYF. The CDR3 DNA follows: TGTGCCATCAGTGAGGTAGGGGGCTCCTACGAGCAGTACTTC.

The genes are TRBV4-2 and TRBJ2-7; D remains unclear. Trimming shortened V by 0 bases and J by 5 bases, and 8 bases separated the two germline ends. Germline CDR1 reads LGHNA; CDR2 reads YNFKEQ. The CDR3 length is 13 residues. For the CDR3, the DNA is TGTGCCAGCAGCCAAGATATAAGGAACGAGCAGTACTTC. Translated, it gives CASSQDIRNEQYF.

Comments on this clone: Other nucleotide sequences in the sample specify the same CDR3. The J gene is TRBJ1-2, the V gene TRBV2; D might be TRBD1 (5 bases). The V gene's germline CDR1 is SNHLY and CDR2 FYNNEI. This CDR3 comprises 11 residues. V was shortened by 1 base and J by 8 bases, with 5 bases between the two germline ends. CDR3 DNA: TGTGCCAGCAGTGAAGGGGGCGGCTACACCTTC. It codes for CASSEGGGYTF.

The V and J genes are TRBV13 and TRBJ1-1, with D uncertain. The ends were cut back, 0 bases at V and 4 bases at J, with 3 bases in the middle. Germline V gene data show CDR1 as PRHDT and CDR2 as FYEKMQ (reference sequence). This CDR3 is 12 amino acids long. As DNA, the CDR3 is TGTGCCAGCAGCTTAGGCCTCACTGAAGCTTTCTTT. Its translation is CASSLGLTEAFF.

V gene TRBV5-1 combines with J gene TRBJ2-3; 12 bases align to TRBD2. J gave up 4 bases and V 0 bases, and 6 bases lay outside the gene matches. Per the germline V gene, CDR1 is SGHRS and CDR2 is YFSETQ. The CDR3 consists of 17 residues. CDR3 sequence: CASSLAPTSGGADTQYF. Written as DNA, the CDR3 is TGCGCCAGCAGCTTGGCACCGACTAGCGGGGGCGCAGATACGCAGTATTTT.

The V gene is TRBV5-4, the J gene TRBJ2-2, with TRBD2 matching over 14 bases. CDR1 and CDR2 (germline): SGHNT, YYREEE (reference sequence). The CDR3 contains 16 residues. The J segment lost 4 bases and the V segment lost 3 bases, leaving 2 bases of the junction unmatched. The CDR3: CASSSGTSGSTGELFF. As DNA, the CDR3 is TGTGCCAGCAGCTCCGGGACTAGCGGGAGCACCGGGGAGCTGTTTTTT. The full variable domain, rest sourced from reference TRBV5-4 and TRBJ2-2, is ETGVTQSPTHLIKTRGQQVTLRCSSQSGHNTVSWYQQALGQGPQFIFQYYREEENGRGNFPPRFSGLQFPNYSSELNVNALELDDSALYLCASSSGTSGSTGELFFGEGSRLTVL.

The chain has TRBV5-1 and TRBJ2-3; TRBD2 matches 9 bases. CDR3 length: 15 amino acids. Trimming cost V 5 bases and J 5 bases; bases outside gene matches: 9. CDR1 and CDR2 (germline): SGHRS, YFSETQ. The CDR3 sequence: CASRFLAGIGDTQYF. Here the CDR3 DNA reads TGCGCCAGCAGGTTTCTAGCGGGAATTGGAGATACGCAGTATTTT. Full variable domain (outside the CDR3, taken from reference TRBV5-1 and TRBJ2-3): KAGVTQTPRYLIKTRGQQVTLSCSPISGHRSVSWYQQTPGQGLQFLFEYFSETQRNKGNFPGRFSGRQFSNSRSEMNVSTLELGDSALYLCASRFLAGIGDTQYFGPGTRLTVL.

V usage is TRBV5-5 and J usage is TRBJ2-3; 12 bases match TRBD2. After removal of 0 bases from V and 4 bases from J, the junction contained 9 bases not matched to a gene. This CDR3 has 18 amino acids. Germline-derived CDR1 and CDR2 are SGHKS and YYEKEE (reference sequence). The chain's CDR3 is CASSLVPLAGGGPDTQYF. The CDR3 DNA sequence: TGTGCCAGCAGCTTGGTCCCCCTAGCGGGAGGGGGGCCAGATACGCAGTATTTT.

CDR3 bases: TGCGCCAGCAGCTTGGAACTAGCCATTGAGCAGTTCTTC. Its translation is CASSLELAIEQFF. This rearrangement joins TRBV5-1 to TRBJ2-1; perhaps TRBD2 as D (6 bases). Germline V gene data show CDR1 as SGHRS and CDR2 as YFSETQ. The CDR3 contains 13 residues. V was shortened by 0 bases and J by 9 bases, with 10 bases between the two germline ends.

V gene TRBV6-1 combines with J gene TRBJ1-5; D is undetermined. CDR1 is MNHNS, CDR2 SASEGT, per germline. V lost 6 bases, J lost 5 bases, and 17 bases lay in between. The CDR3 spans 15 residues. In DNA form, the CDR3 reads TGTGCCAGCAGCAGTGCGTATCGTCCTTATCAGCCCCAGCATTTT. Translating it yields CASSSAYRPYQPQHF.

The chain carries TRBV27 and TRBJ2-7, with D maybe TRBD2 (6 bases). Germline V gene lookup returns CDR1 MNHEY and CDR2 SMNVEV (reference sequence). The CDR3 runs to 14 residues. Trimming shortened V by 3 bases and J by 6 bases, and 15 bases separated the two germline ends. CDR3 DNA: TGTGCCAGCAGTTTCCGGGACTGGGGATCCGAGCAGTACTTC. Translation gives CASSFRDWGSEQYF.